The 26 T cell receptor beta chains given below trace back to one sample, sequenced in a study of cytomegalovirus exposure and HLA in healthy donors. Primers: 60 Vbeta forward and 13 Jbeta reverse. The protocol was immunoSEQ multiplex PCR, while the TCRdb copy is restricted to in-frame clones and leaves out a portion. Found here are some 130,000 clones, approximately 87% of them singletons; the top ten hold about 5.5%. The sequencing sample was made of PBMCs. These receptor sequences come from a woman in her twenties or thirties in good health and CMV-seronegative.

This clone appeared once. This sequence joins TRBV10-1 and TRBJ1-2; 11 bases fit TRBD1. The CDR3 totals 15 residues. V dropped 7 bases and J dropped 3; count of bases not matched to a gene: 7. CDR1 and CDR2 from the germline V gene are WNHNN and SYGVQD (reference sequence). The CDR3: CASTRDRGNDYGYTF. CDR3 DNA: TGCGCCAGCACCCGGGACAGGGGGAATGACTATGGCTACACCTTC.

The V call is TRBV7-2, the J call TRBJ2-7; TRBD2 matches at 8 bases. Germline V gene lookup returns CDR1 SGHTA and CDR2 FQGNSA. The J segment lost 3 bases and the V segment lost 2 bases, leaving 6 bases of the junction unmatched. The CDR3 is 15 amino acids. CDR3 nucleotide sequence: TGTGCCAGCAGCTTAACGGGGGGGCCCTACTACGAGCAGTACTTC. Residues: CASSLTGGPYYEQYF.

The V and J genes are TRBV28 and TRBJ1-6; 8 bases map to TRBD1. CDR3 size: 15 residues. Trimming removed 6 bases from V and 7 bases from J; junction bases left unmatched: 8. Germline lookup yields CDR1 MDHEN and CDR2 SYDVKM. The CDR3: CASRTGTGLNSPLHF. CDR3 nucleotides: TGTGCCAGCAGGACCGGGACAGGTCTCAATTCACCCCTCCACTTT.

This sequence joins TRBV5-1 and TRBJ1-4, with 9 positions matching TRBD1. Losses at the gene ends were 4 bases for V and 7 bases for J; bases not matched to a gene: 11. Germline lookup yields CDR1 SGHRS and CDR2 YFSETQ. This CDR3 spans 16 amino acids. CDR3 coding DNA: TGCGCCAGCAGCAAAGATACCGGGACAGGGATTGAAAAACTGTTTTTT. This sequence encodes CASSKDTGTGIEKLFF.

The CDR3 DNA reads as TGTGCCAGTAGTATAGAGGGGGGACGTAATAGCAATCAGCCCCAGCATTTT. Protein sequence: CASSIEGGRNSNQPQHF. The chain carries TRBV19 and TRBJ1-5; TRBD1 might be the D (5 bases). The ends were cut back, 0 bases at V and 0 bases at J, with 12 bases in the middle. The CDR3 extends over 17 amino acids. The germline V gene has CDR1 LNHDA and CDR2 SQIVND (reference sequence).

The chain couples TRBV9 to TRBJ1-3; a possible D gene is TRBD1 (5 bases). CDR1 is SGDLS, CDR2 YYNGEE, per germline. Deletions cut 0 bases from V and 4 bases from J, with 11 bases between. There are 15 residues in the CDR3. This chain's CDR3 is CASSVAGGGGNTIYF. The CDR3 nucleotides read TGTGCCAGCAGCGTAGCCGGTGGGGGGGGAAACACCATATATTTT.

This CDR3 is CASSYWTSGYEQYF. The CDR3 DNA is TGTGCCAGCAGTTATTGGACTAGCGGGTACGAGCAGTACTTC. J is TRBJ2-7 and V is TRBV6-7; 11 bases are shared with TRBD2. TRBV6-7 is placed among ORFs of uncertain function. V dropped 3 bases and J dropped 4; count of bases not matched to a gene: 2. The CDR3 totals 14 residues.

V usage is TRBV7-9 and J usage is TRBJ2-7; the match to TRBD2 covers 12 bases. Germline trimming cut 4 bases from V and 3 bases from J; bases unmatched to any gene: 4. Germline V gene sequence: CDR1 SEHNR, CDR2 FQNEAQ (reference sequence). CDR3 length equals 15 residues. Here the CDR3 DNA reads TGTGCCAGCAGCTCCGGACTAGCGGGGCACTACGAGCAGTACTTC. It encodes CASSSGLAGHYEQYF. The whole variable domain, filled in from reference TRBV7-9 and TRBJ2-7, reads DTGVSQNPRHKITKRGQNVTFRCDPISEHNRLYWYRQTLGQGPEFLTYFQNEAQLEKSRLLSDRFSAERPKGSFSTLEIQRTEQGDSAMYLCASSSGLAGHYEQYFGPGTRLTVT.

This clone was recorded once. The V call is TRBV4-3, the J call TRBJ2-2; 10 nucleotides line up with TRBD1. Losses at the gene ends were 5 bases for V and 3 bases for J; bases not matched to a gene: 15. CDR3 length: 19 residues. Per the germline V gene, CDR1 is LGHNA and CDR2 is YSLEER. The CDR3 DNA is TGCGCCAGCAGCAGCGGGACAGGGGCTCCCTACTACGACACCGGGGAGCTGTTTTTT. Translation: CASSSGTGAPYYDTGELFF.

With regard to this clone: The junction departs from the called germline gene at one end, perhaps through a read error. J is TRBJ1-1 and V is TRBV9; D is perhaps TRBD1 (5 bases). Germline V CDR1 and CDR2: SGDLS, YYNGEE. CDR3 size: 14 residues. The CDR3 nucleotides read TGTGCCAGCAGCGTAGGGTCAGGGAACCCTGAAGCTTTCTTT. Amino acid sequence: CASSVGSGNPEAFF.

The chain recombines TRBV7-2 with TRBJ1-4; 10 nucleotides line up with TRBD1. Germline-derived CDR1 and CDR2 are SGHTA and FQGNSA. The CDR3 consists of 15 residues. The V segment lost 1 base and the J segment 6 bases; nucleotides outside the gene matches: 2. In nucleotides, the CDR3 is TGTGCCAGCAGCTTAGTGGGGACAGGGGATGAAAAACTGTTTTTT. Its protein is CASSLVGTGDEKLFF.

This clone was counted once. The chain links TRBV5-1 to TRBJ2-2; D might be TRBD1 (6 bases). There are 15 residues in the CDR3. V was cut by 7 bases and J by 5 bases, with 18 bases left in between. Germline CDR1 reads SGHRS; CDR2 reads YFSETQ. Written as DNA, the CDR3 is TGCGCCAGCTCAGGGACACCCTCGACAACCGGGGAGCTGTTTTTT. This codes for CASSGTPSTTGELFF. Full variable domain (outside the CDR3, taken from reference TRBV5-1 and TRBJ2-2): KAGVTQTPRYLIKTRGQQVTLSCSPISGHRSVSWYQQTPGQGLQFLFEYFSETQRNKGNFPGRFSGRQFSNSRSEMNVSTLELGDSALYLCASSGTPSTTGELFFGEGSRLTVL.

CDR3 sequence reads: CASSMGQGVDYEQYF. The CDR3 DNA reads as TGTGCCAGTAGTATGGGTCAGGGGGTGGACTACGAGCAGTACTTC. This chain joins TRBV19 and TRBJ2-7; TRBD1 agrees at 7 bases. This CDR3 contains 15 residues. Germline assignment: CDR1 LNHDA and CDR2 SQIVND (reference sequence). The V and J ends lost 3 bases and 3 bases, in that order; junction bases with no gene match: 8.

This sequence joins TRBV7-5 and TRBJ1-3; TRBD1 is taken as the D call from the table, unchecked against the DNA. TRBV7-5 is an annotated pseudogene. CDR3 size: 18 residues. The CDR3 DNA sequence: TGTGTCAGAAGCCACCCGGGACAGGGGGCCTTAGGTGGAAACACCATATATTTT. Its translation: CVRSHPGQGALGGNTIYF.

This clone was seen a few times. The gene calls are TRBV19 and TRBJ2-7, with D maybe TRBD1 (5 bases). This CDR3 comprises 14 residues. Germline CDR1 is LNHDA and CDR2 is SQIVND (reference sequence). V was cut by 5 bases and J by 3 bases, with 14 bases left in between. This chain's CDR3 is CASSSGLRGYEQYF. CDR3 DNA sequence: TGTGCCAGTAGTTCGGGCCTAAGGGGCTACGAGCAGTACTTC.

This chain links TRBV2 with TRBJ2-3; possibly TRBD2 for D (6 bases). The CDR3 length is 13 residues. The V and J ends lost 6 bases and 2 bases respectively, with 9 bases between them. The germline V gene encodes CDR1 SNHLY and CDR2 FYNNEI. The CDR3 region is CASRLDYTDTQYF. In nucleotides, the CDR3 is TGTGCCAGCAGGCTGGACTACACAGATACGCAGTATTTT.

V usage is TRBV19 and J usage is TRBJ2-4, with 14 positions matching TRBD2. The CDR3 totals 16 residues. CDR1 is LNHDA, CDR2 SQIVND, per germline (reference sequence). V was clipped by 7 bases and J by 1 base; unmatched bases: 3. The CDR3 nucleotides are TGTGCCAGTAAGGGACTAGCGGGAGACGCCAAAAACATTCAGTACTTC. As protein: CASKGLAGDAKNIQYF.

The rearrangement joins TRBV5-1 to TRBJ1-5, with 11 bases that match TRBD1. V was pared by 4 bases and J by 0 bases, with 3 bases of the junction left unmatched. CDR1 SGHRS and CDR2 YFSETQ come from the germline V gene. The CDR3 consists of 16 residues. Here the CDR3 DNA reads TGCGCCAGCAGCGTAGGGACAGGGGGTAGCAATCAGCCCCAGCATTTT. Its translation: CASSVGTGGSNQPQHF. The entire variable domain, with the rest obtained from reference TRBV5-1 and TRBJ1-5, is as follows: KAGVTQTPRYLIKTRGQQVTLSCSPISGHRSVSWYQQTPGQGLQFLFEYFSETQRNKGNFPGRFSGRQFSNSRSEMNVSTLELGDSALYLCASSVGTGGSNQPQHFGDGTRLSIL.

The rearrangement joins TRBV18 to TRBJ1-3, with 7 bases matching TRBD1. The junction had 11 bases not matched to a gene; V was cut back by 6 bases and J by 0 bases. This CDR3 is 17 amino acids long. The germline V gene has CDR1 KGHSH and CDR2 LQKENI. CDR3 residues: CASSAFDRASSGNTIYF. For the CDR3, the DNA is TGTGCCAGCTCGGCCTTCGACAGGGCCAGCTCTGGAAACACCATATATTTT.

The gene calls are TRBV9 and TRBJ2-3, with 7 bases matching TRBD2. V was clipped by 0 bases and J by 5 bases; unmatched bases: 12. From germline, CDR1 is SGDLS and CDR2 YYNGEE. The CDR3 covers 17 residues. In DNA, the CDR3 is TGTGCCAGCAGCGTAGAATCTGGGAGGGCCCTCATAGATACGCAGTATTTT. The encoded protein is CASSVESGRALIDTQYF.

The rearrangement joins TRBV5-8 to TRBJ2-7; D is unresolved. The V end lost 5 bases, the J end lost 0 bases, and 9 bases lay between the germline ends. Per germline, CDR1 SGHTS and CDR2 YDEGEE. The CDR3 runs to 13 residues. The CDR3 loop is CASRKRSSYEQYF. DNA for the CDR3: TGTGCCAGCAGAAAGAGGAGCTCCTACGAGCAGTACTTC.

V gene TRBV5-1 combines with J gene TRBJ1-4, with a possible D match to TRBD1 (6 bases). With 4 bases removed from V and 0 bases from J, the gap between germline ends came to 13 bases. The CDR3 consists of 16 residues. CDR1 is SGHRS, CDR2 YFSETQ, per germline. In nucleotides, the CDR3 is TGCGCCAGCAGCACATCAGGGGTTGCAACTAATGAAAAACTGTTTTTT. It specifies CASSTSGVATNEKLFF.

The chain is built from TRBV4-2 and TRBJ1-5; 8 positions agree with TRBD1. CDR1 and CDR2 (germline): LGHNA, YNFKEQ. Trimming cost V 2 bases and J 0 bases; bases outside gene matches: 9. CDR3 length: 18 amino acids. The CDR3 loop is CASSQYGTGVYSNQPQHF. The CDR3 DNA reads TGTGCCAGCAGCCAATACGGGACAGGAGTGTATAGCAATCAGCCCCAGCATTTT.

The chain employs TRBV4-3 and TRBJ2-6; the D gene is possibly TRBD1 (6 bases). The V gene's germline CDR1 is LGHNA and CDR2 YSLEER. This CDR3 contains 18 residues. Trimming left V 0 bases short and J 0 bases short, with 12 bases between. CDR3 in amino acids: CASSQDPGTSSGANVLTF. CDR3 coding DNA: TGCGCCAGCAGCCAAGACCCAGGGACAAGCTCTGGGGCCAACGTCCTGACTTTC.

This clone was seen a single time. The chain joins TRBV5-1 to TRBJ2-7; maybe TRBD1 (6 bases). V dropped 0 bases and J dropped 0 bases, with 10 bases sitting between them. The CDR3 has 15 amino acids. Germline V gene sequence: CDR1 SGHRS, CDR2 YFSETQ. This chain's CDR3 is CASSLGQGSSYEQYF. The DNA for the CDR3 is TGCGCCAGCAGCTTGGGGCAGGGGAGCTCCTACGAGCAGTACTTC.

The chain has TRBV28 and TRBJ2-6; the match to TRBD1 covers 7 bases. CDR1 and CDR2 (germline): MDHEN, SYDVKM. The CDR3 contains 18 residues. V lost 6 bases to trimming and J lost 0 bases; unmatched junction nucleotides: 11. The CDR3 reads CASSPTGDTHSGANVLTF. The CDR3 nucleotides are TGTGCCAGCAGCCCCACAGGGGACACACACTCTGGGGCCAACGTCCTGACTTTC.